The clone carrying this TCR beta chain showed up just a few times. Antigen: not known. This same CDR3 is encoded by further DNA sequences in the sample. The data stem from a study of cytomegalovirus exposure and HLA in healthy donors. Study results and caveats: Associated with HLA alleles at 0.05 false discovery rate in a later analysis were 15,000 to 20,000 TCR beta sequences. For TCR beta chains, V- and J-gene trimming was later linked to a missense DCLRE1C variant. Earlier findings revealed that most TCR beta V segments proved productive either about 87% or about 30% of the time.

Trimming shortened V by 5 bases and J by 3 bases, and 5 bases separated the two germline ends. The CDR3 is 11 residues long. CDR1 SGHNT and CDR2 YYREEE come from the germline V gene (reference sequence). Use of 60 Vbeta and 13 Jbeta primers characterized the PCR. Some clones are missing from TCRdb's copy, which holds only in-frame ones; the method was immunoSEQ multiplex PCR. In the table there are about 150,000 clones, over 60% of which are singletons. The genes are TRBV5-4 and TRBJ1-1; D is undetermined. Specimen: PBMCs. The source is a woman aged 40 to 49 in good health and CMV-seronegative. CDR3 in DNA: TGTGCCAGCAGTTCGTACACTGAAGCTTTCTTT. It encodes CASSSYTEAFF. Full variable domain (outside the CDR3, taken from reference TRBV5-4 and TRBJ1-1): ETGVTQSPTHLIKTRGQQVTLRCSSQSGHNTVSWYQQALGQGPQFIFQYYREEENGRGNFPPRFSGLQFPNYSSELNVNALELDDSALYLCASSSYTEAFFGQGTRLTVV.